The present T cell receptor (beta chain) was sequenced within a study of OX40 agonist ivuxolimab in advanced cancers. In the study overall: One patient with hepatocellular carcinoma and two with cutaneous melanoma, three in all, had partial responses.

Data came from immunoSEQ multiplex PCR; TCRdb stores just in-frame clones and leaves some out. The sample gives tens of thousands of clones, about four fifths of which show up once; about a quarter is in the top ten. CDR1 is SGHRS and CDR2 is YFSETQ in the germline V gene. CDR3 size: 18 residues. V was cut by 3 bases and J by 0 bases, with 22 bases left in between. The chain has TRBV5-1 and TRBJ2-7, with a tentative D call TRBD1 (6 bases). The input for sequencing was CD4+ or CD8+ T cells sorted from blood, taken in a trial of the OX40 agonist ivuxolimab. The receptor's source is an adult with an advanced solid tumor such as melanoma, head and neck, liver or kidney cancer. The CDR3 coding sequence is TGCGCCAGCAGCTATGAATTTTGGACAGTAAGCGACTCCTACGAGCAGTACTTC. Translation: CASSYEFWTVSDSYEQYF.